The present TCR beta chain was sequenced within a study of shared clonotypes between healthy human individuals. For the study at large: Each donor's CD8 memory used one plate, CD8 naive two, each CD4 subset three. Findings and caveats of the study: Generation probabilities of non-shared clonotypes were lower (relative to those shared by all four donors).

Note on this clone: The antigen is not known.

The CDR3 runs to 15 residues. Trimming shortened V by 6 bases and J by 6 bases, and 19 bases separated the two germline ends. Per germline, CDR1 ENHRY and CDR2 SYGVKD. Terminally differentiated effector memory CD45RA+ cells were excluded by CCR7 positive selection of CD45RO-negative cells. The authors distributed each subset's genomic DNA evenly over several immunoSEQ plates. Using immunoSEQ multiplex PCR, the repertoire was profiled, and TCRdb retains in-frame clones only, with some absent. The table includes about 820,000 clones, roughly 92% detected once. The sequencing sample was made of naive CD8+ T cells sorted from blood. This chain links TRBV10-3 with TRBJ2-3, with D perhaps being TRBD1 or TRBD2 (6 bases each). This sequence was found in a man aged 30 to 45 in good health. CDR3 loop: CAISQTGTLSDTQYF. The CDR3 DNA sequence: TGTGCCATCAGCCAAACAGGGACTCTCTCCGATACGCAGTATTTT.